One sample yielded the 6 T cell receptor beta chains listed below, sequenced in a study of shared T cell receptors in the human thymus. Sequencing was performed with immunoSEQ multiplex PCR; in TCRdb, only in-frame clones are kept and a portion is missing. The sample carries roughly 710,000 clones, 70% to 90% recorded once. The sample also formed part of further work on human thymus T cells.

The sequencing sample was made of thymocytes. These receptors were obtained from a girl under three years old with a congenital heart defect.

As concerns this clone: A read error may produce the germline difference seen at one junction end. J is TRBJ2-3 and V is TRBV6-6; TRBD2 aligns across 12 bases. The CDR3 extends over 12 amino acids. CDR1 and CDR2 (germline): MNHNY, SVGAGI (reference sequence). The CDR3 here is CASSGTSGGPDF. The CDR3 DNA is TGTGCCAGCAGTGGTACTAGCGGGGGGCCAGATTTT.

V and J are TRBV9 and TRBJ2-5; possible D gene TRBD2, 7 bases. Deletions cut 4 bases from V and 5 bases from J, with 21 bases between. CDR1 and CDR2 (germline): SGDLS, YYNGEE. The CDR3 length is 16 residues. The CDR3 DNA sequence: TGTGCCAGCAGCTCTCCCATTGGGGGGGCGAGGGAGACCCAGTACTTC. Amino acid sequence: CASSSPIGGARETQYF.

The CDR3 DNA is TGTGCCAGCAGCCAGACGATCCCGGGACAGGGCACCGGGGAGCTGTTTTTT. Its protein product is CASSQTIPGQGTGELFF. The chain uses TRBV5-8 and TRBJ2-2, with TRBD1 matching 9 bases. In germline, CDR1 is SGHTS, CDR2 YDEGEE. The CDR3 loop spans 17 amino acids. Unmatched junction bases numbered 11, after V lost 4 bases and J lost 4 bases.

The chain employs TRBV4-3 and TRBJ2-7, with 12 bases fitting TRBD2. The CDR3 length is 17 residues. Germline V lookup: CDR1 LGHNA, CDR2 YSLEER. The ends lost 0 bases at V and 4 bases at J; junction bases unmatched: 7. This CDR3 is CASSQDSLAGGPYEQYF. The DNA for the CDR3 is TGCGCCAGCAGCCAAGACAGCCTAGCGGGGGGGCCGTACGAGCAGTACTTC.

The chain employs TRBV5-1 and TRBJ1-4; 10 nucleotides agree with TRBD1. The V gene end was trimmed by 4 bases and the J gene end by 7 bases; junction bases not matched to a gene: 13. Germline-derived CDR1 and CDR2 are SGHRS and YFSETQ. CDR3 length: 17 amino acids. The CDR3 nucleotides are TGCGCCAGCAGCGCAACTGAGTGGGACAGGGGAAGTGAAAAACTGTTTTTT. Translating gives CASSATEWDRGSEKLFF. Full variable domain (outside the CDR3, taken from reference TRBV5-1 and TRBJ1-4): KAGVTQTPRYLIKTRGQQVTLSCSPISGHRSVSWYQQTPGQGLQFLFEYFSETQRNKGNFPGRFSGRQFSNSRSEMNVSTLELGDSALYLCASSATEWDRGSEKLFFGSGTQLSVL.

This chain joins TRBV5-5 and TRBJ1-4; D is uncertain. CDR1 and CDR2 (germline): SGHKS, YYEKEE (reference sequence). Deletions cut 5 bases from V and 5 bases from J, with 7 bases between. The CDR3 spans 12 residues. CDR3 region: CASRCENEKLFF. The CDR3 nucleotides read TGTGCCAGCAGATGCGAGAATGAAAAACTGTTTTTT.